A single sample is the source of the 19 T cell receptor beta chains below, sequenced in a study of blood T cells in healthy people across ages. The use of a sample-barcoded 5' primer and a J-beta primer mix characterized a second PCR of roughly 6 to 12 cycles. TCRdb used MiXCR to reprocess the 5' RACE reads, holding one entry per CDR3 protein. This table has about 830,000 distinct CDR3 sequences, 58% appearing once. The specimen was blood. The receptor set was obtained from a man aged 30 to 45 in good health.

Details on this clonotype: A much bigger clone sits one base away, suggesting this may be a read error. This sequence joins TRBV6-6 and TRBJ2-7, with 7 bases lining up with TRBD1. The CDR3 extends over 14 amino acids. Germline CDR1 is MNHNY and CDR2 is SVGAGI (reference sequence). CDR3 sequence reads: CTSSLAQGAYEQYF. In DNA form, the CDR3 reads TGTACCAGCAGCCTGGCTCAGGGGGCCTACGAGCAGTACTTC.

This clonotype was counted ten times or more. The rearrangement joins TRBV27 to TRBJ2-6; D call uncertain. Germline-derived CDR1 and CDR2 are MNHEY and SMNVEV (reference sequence). The CDR3 loop spans 16 amino acids. Between the trimmed V and J ends, which lost 2 bases and 0 bases, there was a span of 8 bases. In DNA form, the CDR3 reads TGTGCCAGCAGTTTAATGGGCAGCTCTGGGGCCAACGTCCTGACTTTC. Translation: CASSLMGSSGANVLTF. The full variable domain, rest sourced from reference TRBV27 and TRBJ2-6, is EAQVTQNPRYLITVTGKKLTVTCSQNMNHEYMSWYRQDPGLGLRQIYYSMNVEVTDKGDVPEGYKVSRKEKRNFPLILESPSPNQTSLYFCASSLMGSSGANVLTFGAGSRLTVL.

This clonotype came up a few times. This chain uses TRBV6-5 with TRBJ1-1; D perhaps matches TRBD1 (5 bases). This CDR3 has 12 amino acids. From germline, CDR1 is MNHEY and CDR2 SVGAGI. The V gene lost 6 bases and the J gene lost 8 bases, with 13 bases spanning the gap. The CDR3 nucleotides are TGTGCCAGCAGCCGGACACTGGACGAAGCTTTCTTT. This encodes CASSRTLDEAFF.

This clonotype was observed a handful of times. The rearrangement joins TRBV6-5 to TRBJ2-1; 11 positions agree with TRBD2. This CDR3 contains 15 residues. Germline CDR1 MNHEY, CDR2 SVGAGI. Germline trimming cut 6 bases from V and 5 bases from J; bases unmatched to any gene: 6. CDR3 in amino acids: CASSHSGGGNNEQFF. CDR3 coding DNA: TGTGCCAGCAGCCATAGCGGGGGGGGGAACAATGAGCAGTTCTTC.

The chain joins TRBV27 to TRBJ2-5; tentatively, D is TRBD1 (5 bases). Looked up from germline, CDR1 is MNHEY and CDR2 is SMNVEV (reference sequence). CDR3 length: 13 residues. V was clipped by 3 bases and J by 6 bases, with 11 bases between them. CDR3: CASSLVQGKTQYF. In DNA, the CDR3 is TGTGCCAGCAGTTTGGTCCAGGGAAAGACCCAGTACTTC.

In the case of this clonotype: A much larger clonotype is one base distant, so this may be a read error. This chain uses TRBV5-5 with TRBJ2-3, with D tentatively TRBD2 (5 bases). This CDR3 region has 13 residues. The germline V and J ends were trimmed by 4 bases and 8 bases, with 14 bases remaining between them. Germline V gene sequence: CDR1 SGHKS, CDR2 YYEKEE (reference sequence). CDR3 loop: CASSVTAAGTQYF. CDR3 nucleotides: TGTGCCAGCAGCGTCACAGCGGCAGGTACGCAGTATTTT.

This clonotype was seen a handful of times. The chain links TRBV14 to TRBJ1-2; no firm D call. The CDR3 is 13 residues long. The ends were cut back, 5 bases at V and 8 bases at J, with 15 bases in the middle. CDR1 is SGHDN, CDR2 FVKESK, per germline. The CDR3 nucleotides read TGTGCCAGCAGCGTAACCTTACTTGGGGGCTACACCTTC. It yields the protein CASSVTLLGGYTF. Drawing the rest from reference TRBV14 and TRBJ1-2, the complete variable domain is EAGVTQFPSHSVIEKGQTVTLRCDPISGHDNLYWYRRVMGKEIKFLLHFVKESKQDESGMPNNRFLAERTGGTYSTLKVQPAELEDSGVYFCASSVTLLGGYTFGSGTRLTVV.

A single count supports this clonotype. Sequence at one end of the junction differs from germline and may be a read error. The V and J genes are TRBV2 and TRBJ1-4; D gene uncertain. The CDR3 is made up of 13 amino acids. Germline V gene data show CDR1 as SNHLY and CDR2 as FYNNEI. The CDR3 DNA follows: TGTGCCACCGAGGGAGCAACTAATGAAAATCTGTTTTTC. Its protein is CATEGATNENLFF. Supplemented by reference TRBV2 and TRBJ1-4, the full variable domain reads EPEVTQTPSHQVTQMGQEVILRCVPISNHLYFYWYRQILGQKVEFLVSFYNNEISEKSEIFDDQFSVERPDGSNFTLKIRSTKLEDSAMYFCATEGATNENLFFGSGTQLSVL.

The chain couples TRBV20-1 to TRBJ1-6; 8 bases match TRBD1. J lost 9 bases, V lost 6 bases, and 19 bases had no gene match. Per germline, CDR1 DFQATT and CDR2 SNEGSKA (reference sequence). This CDR3 has 17 residues. The CDR3 bases are TGCAGTGCACCGGACAGGGAAGTGAAAAGTCGATCTTCACCCCTCCACTTT. The encoded protein is CSAPDREVKSRSSPLHF.

Worth noting for this clonotype: One end of the junction is discordant with germline, which a read error may explain. V is TRBV4-3 and J is TRBJ1-3; D perhaps matches TRBD1 (5 bases). CDR1 and CDR2 (germline): LGHNA, YSLEER. The CDR3 runs to 16 residues. The DNA for the CDR3 is TGCGCCAGCAGCCAAAGGGACGTCACCTCTGGAAGCACCATATATTTT. Translated, it gives CASSQRDVTSGSTIYF.

This clonotype was detected a few times. The rearrangement links TRBV27 to TRBJ2-3, with D maybe TRBD1 (6 bases). The CDR3 is made up of 14 amino acids. The V and J ends lost 5 bases and 5 bases respectively, with 14 bases between them. The germline gives CDR1 MNHEY, CDR2 SMNVEV (reference sequence). The CDR3 loop is CASSHNGGRDTQYF. The DNA for the CDR3 is TGTGCCAGCAGTCATAATGGGGGCAGAGATACGCAGTATTTT.

The chain is built from TRBV28 and TRBJ1-2; 9 nucleotides align to TRBD1. Germline trimming cut 7 bases from V and 8 bases from J; bases unmatched to any gene: 11. The germline gives CDR1 MDHEN, CDR2 SYDVKM. This CDR3 has 14 amino acids. CDR3 DNA sequence: TGTGCCAGCATCTATAGGGACAGGGTGTTAGGCTACACCTTC. Its protein product is CASIYRDRVLGYTF.

V and J are TRBV5-1 and TRBJ2-7, with D possibly being TRBD2 (7 bases). In germline, CDR1 is SGHRS, CDR2 YFSETQ. V shed 3 bases and J shed 4 bases, with 17 bases lying between them. The CDR3 totals 15 residues. The CDR3 DNA is TGCGCCAGCAGCTCGGGGGCGGGGGACGATTACGAGCAGTACTTC. Amino acids: CASSSGAGDDYEQYF.

The rearrangement joins TRBV6-6 to TRBJ2-5; a weak D match, TRBD1 (5 bases). The germline V and J ends were trimmed by 7 bases and 9 bases, with 12 bases remaining between them. Per the germline V gene, CDR1 is MNHNY and CDR2 is SVGAGI (reference sequence). This CDR3 is built from 11 residues. CDR3 in DNA: TGTGCCAGCAACGGTGACAGTTCCCAGTACTTC. Translating it yields CASNGDSSQYF.

This chain uses TRBV3-1 with TRBJ2-5, with D perhaps matching TRBD2 (6 bases). The CDR3 loop spans 15 amino acids. CDR1 LGHDT and CDR2 YNNKEL come from the germline V gene (reference sequence). V lost 0 bases and J 5 bases, leaving 13 bases between the germline ends. CDR3: CASSQDGSGVETQYF. The CDR3 nucleotides read TGTGCCAGCAGCCAAGACGGGAGTGGGGTGGAGACCCAGTACTTC.

This clonotype was seen a handful of times. V gene TRBV13 combines with J gene TRBJ1-2; the D gene is possibly TRBD1 (6 bases). The germline gives CDR1 PRHDT, CDR2 FYEKMQ (reference sequence). The CDR3 runs 15 residues. The V gene lost 5 bases and the J gene lost 3 bases, with 16 bases spanning the gap. This CDR3 reads CASSITTGLDYGYTF. The CDR3 DNA follows: TGTGCCAGCAGCATAACGACAGGCCTAGACTATGGCTACACCTTC.

V is TRBV6-2 or TRBV6-3 and J is TRBJ2-7; possibly TRBD2 for D (6 bases). The J call may not be correct, given that the DNA end is closer to TRBJ2-5. Germline V CDR1 and CDR2: MNHEY, SVGEGT. This CDR3 is 14 amino acids long. CDR3 nucleotides: TGTGCCAGCAGTTATATTGGGACTGGAGAGACCCAGTACTTC. This encodes CASSYIGTGETQYF.

The CDR3 DNA sequence: TGTGCCATCAGTGAAGGCGGGTCCGGCTACACCTTC. Amino acids: CAISEGGSGYTF. The chain links TRBV10-3 to TRBJ1-2; D call uncertain. Germline CDR1 ENHRY, CDR2 SYGVKD. V was pared by 3 bases and J by 8 bases, with 10 bases between. This CDR3 spans 12 amino acids.

CDR3 sequence: CSAVAIATYEQYF. In DNA form, the CDR3 reads TGCAGTGCTGTGGCCATAGCAACGTACGAGCAGTACTTC. V is TRBV20-1 and J is TRBJ2-7; no clear D. Germline lookup yields CDR1 DFQATT and CDR2 SNEGSKA (reference sequence). The CDR3 runs 13 residues. Trimming took 5 bases from V and 4 from J, leaving 15 bases between them.